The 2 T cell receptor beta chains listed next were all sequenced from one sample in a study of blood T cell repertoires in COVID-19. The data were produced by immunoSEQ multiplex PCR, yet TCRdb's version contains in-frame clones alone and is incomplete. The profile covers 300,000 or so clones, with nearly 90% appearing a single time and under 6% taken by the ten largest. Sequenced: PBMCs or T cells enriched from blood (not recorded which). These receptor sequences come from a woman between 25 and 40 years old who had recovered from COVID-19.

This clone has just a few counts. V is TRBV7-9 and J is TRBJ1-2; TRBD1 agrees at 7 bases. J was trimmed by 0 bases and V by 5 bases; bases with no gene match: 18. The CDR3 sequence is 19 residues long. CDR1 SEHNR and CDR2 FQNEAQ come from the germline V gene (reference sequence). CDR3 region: CASSGPGQTQPWSNYGYTF. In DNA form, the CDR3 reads TGTGCCAGCAGCGGGCCGGGACAGACTCAACCATGGTCTAACTATGGCTACACCTTC.

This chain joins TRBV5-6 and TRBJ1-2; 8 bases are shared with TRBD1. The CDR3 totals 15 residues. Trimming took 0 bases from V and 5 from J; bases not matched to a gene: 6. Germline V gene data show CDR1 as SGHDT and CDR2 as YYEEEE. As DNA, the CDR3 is TGTGCCAGCAGCTTGGGACAGGGGATGAGGTATGGCTACACCTTC. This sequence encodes CASSLGQGMRYGYTF.